A selection of T cell receptor beta chains follows, all from one sample in a study of blood T cell repertoires in COVID-19. Sequencing was performed with immunoSEQ multiplex PCR; in TCRdb, only in-frame clones are kept and a portion is missing. The table has roughly 190,000 clones, 82% seen once. The material sequenced was peripheral blood. All receptors derive from a woman aged 55-70 years with COVID-19, enrolled during active disease. The CDR3 runs from the conserved cysteine through the conserved F or W. The D gene is left open where the match is weak. Only part of the rows carry a size: once, few, many, or a class if the clone is expanded.

d_call j_call clone_size v_call cdr3_aa cdr3_nt
TRBD1 TRBJ2-5 NA TRBV10-3 CATGNRGIQETQYF TGTGCCACCGGAAACAGGGGCATACAAGAGACCCAGTACTTC
NA TRBJ1-5 few TRBV15 CATSRVGEATNQPQHF TGTGCCACCAGCAGAGTTGGAGAAGCGACCAATCAGCCCCAGCATTTT
NA TRBJ2-7 NA TRBV14 CASSQQSSRVYEQYF TGTGCCAGCAGCCAGCAAAGTAGCCGAGTTTACGAGCAGTACTTC
NA TRBJ2-7 NA TRBV20-1 CSASPLSYEQYF TGCAGTGCTAGTCCCCTTTCCTACGAGCAGTACTTC
TRBD1 TRBJ1-5 NA TRBV28 CASSFHRGISNQPQHF TGTGCCAGCAGTTTCCACAGGGGGATCAGCAATCAGCCCCAGCATTTT
NA TRBJ2-3 once TRBV7-9 CASSFTGQEDTQYF TGTGCCAGCAGCTTCACAGGTCAGGAAGATACGCAGTATTTT
NA TRBJ1-3 NA TRBV5-1 CASSLGGNSGNTIYF TGCGCCAGCAGCTTGGGAGGGAATAGTGGAAACACCATATATTTT
TRBD2 TRBJ2-1 once TRBV4-2 CASSQDGGAYNEQFF TGTGCCAGCAGCCAAGACGGGGGGGCTTACAATGAGCAGTTCTTC
NA TRBJ1-1 NA TRBV6-5 CASGRRSMNTEAFF TGTGCCAGCGGGAGGAGATCCATGAACACTGAAGCTTTCTTT
TRBD1 TRBJ2-3 NA TRBV29-1 CSVEFWTGADTQYF TGCAGCGTTGAATTTTGGACAGGGGCAGATACGCAGTATTTT
TRBD2 TRBJ2-2 NA TRBV3-1/TRBV3-2 CASSPTGTSGTGELFF TGTGCCAGCAGCCCTACCGGGACTAGCGGGACCGGGGAGCTGTTTTTT
TRBD1 TRBJ2-6 NA TRBV28 CASSLSGGTGLGGANVLTF TGTGCCAGCAGTTTATCCGGCGGGACAGGGTTAGGTGGGGCCAACGTCCTGACTTTC
TRBD1 TRBJ2-3 NA TRBV28 CASSLWSGTGGDTQYF TGTGCCAGCAGTTTATGGTCCGGGACAGGCGGGGATACGCAGTATTTT
NA TRBJ2-2 NA TRBV6-6 CASTLQGPTNTGELFF TGTGCCAGCACCCTACAGGGTCCGACGAACACCGGGGAGCTGTTTTTT
TRBD2 TRBJ2-3 NA TRBV5-1 CASSLALAGSNTQYF TGCGCCAGCAGCTTGGCACTAGCGGGAAGCAATACGCAGTATTTT
TRBD1 TRBJ1-6 few TRBV5-4 CASSVGQGAFSPLHF TGTGCCAGCAGCGTAGGACAGGGGGCTTTTTCACCCCTCCACTTT
NA TRBJ1-2 NA TRBV3-1/TRBV3-2 CASSPDRNYGYTF TGTGCCAGCAGCCCGGACAGAAACTATGGCTACACCTTC
TRBD2 TRBJ2-3 NA TRBV6-6 CATRGRPSDTQYF TGTGCCACCCGCGGGAGACCTTCAGATACGCAGTATTTT
NA TRBJ1-6 few TRBV19 CASSDYLGGGDNSPLHF TGTGCCAGTAGTGATTACCTCGGAGGAGGGGATAATTCACCCCTCCACTTT
NA TRBJ1-1 few TRBV11-1 CASSSTGLGAFF TGTGCCAGCAGCAGCACAGGGTTGGGAGCTTTCTTT
NA TRBJ2-2 few TRBV5-1 CASSLGPGISTGELFF TGCGCCAGCAGCTTGGGCCCGGGTATCAGCACCGGGGAGCTGTTTTTT
TRBD2 TRBJ2-1 NA TRBV7-9 CASVTGLPDNEQFF TGTGCCAGCGTGACGGGACTACCGGACAATGAGCAGTTCTTC
NA TRBJ1-5 NA TRBV6-1 CASSEAWELGSRNQPQHF TGTGCCAGCAGTGAAGCATGGGAGTTGGGTTCTCGGAATCAGCCCCAGCATTTT
NA TRBJ2-2 NA TRBV20-1 CSASGAAGEYTGELFF TGCAGTGCTAGTGGGGCGGCAGGGGAATACACCGGGGAGCTGTTTTTT
NA TRBJ2-4 NA TRBV5-5 CASSPDSHTVTTLAKNIQYF TGTGCCAGCAGCCCGGACAGCCACACCGTCACCACTCTAGCCAAAAACATTCAGTACTTC
NA TRBJ2-7 NA TRBV7-2 CASSLSESYEQYF TGTGCCAGCAGCTTGAGCGAGTCCTACGAGCAGTACTTC
NA TRBJ2-1 NA TRBV19 CASSVQYTNNEQFF TGTGCCAGTAGTGTCCAATATACAAACAATGAGCAGTTCTTC
TRBD1 TRBJ1-1 NA TRBV6-5 CASRQHGQGAGAFF TGTGCCAGCAGACAACACGGACAGGGGGCCGGAGCTTTCTTT
TRBD2 TRBJ2-3 NA TRBV7-3 CASSLFGSSGSTDTQYF TGTGCCAGCAGCTTATTCGGGTCTAGCGGGAGCACAGATACGCAGTATTTT
TRBD2 TRBJ2-1 NA TRBV11-2 CASSLDSGSYYNEQFF TGTGCCAGCAGCTTAGATAGCGGGAGTTATTACAATGAGCAGTTCTTC
TRBD2 TRBJ2-1 NA TRBV11-3 CASSLGLVNEQFF TGTGCCAGCAGCTTGGGACTAGTAAATGAGCAGTTCTTC
TRBD1 TRBJ1-2 NA TRBV6-5 CASRAGTGLYYGYTF TGTGCCAGTAGAGCCGGGACAGGCCTATACTATGGCTACACCTTC
TRBD2 TRBJ2-1 once TRBV25-1 CASRRTSAYNEQFF TGTGCCAGCAGAAGGACTAGCGCCTACAATGAGCAGTTCTTC
NA TRBJ2-5 NA TRBV28 CASSPTGGGNQETQYF TGTGCCAGCAGCCCCACGGGGGGCGGCAACCAAGAGACCCAGTACTTC
TRBD1 TRBJ1-5 NA TRBV28 CASSLDRVAGQPQHF TGTGCCAGCAGCCTGGACAGGGTCGCGGGTCAGCCCCAGCATTTT
NA TRBJ2-1 NA TRBV6-6 CASSRTEYNEQFF TGTGCCAGCAGTAGGACAGAATACAATGAGCAGTTCTTC
TRBD2 TRBJ2-1 few TRBV20-1 CSASRTSGRVNEQFF TGCAGTGCTAGTCGAACTAGCGGGAGGGTCAATGAGCAGTTCTTC
NA TRBJ1-1 NA TRBV6-5 CASRTDRGWAEAFF TGTGCCAGCAGGACTGACCGGGGGTGGGCTGAAGCTTTCTTT
NA TRBJ2-7 NA TRBV28 CASSFGGRYEQYF TGTGCCAGCAGTTTCGGAGGGCGTTACGAGCAGTACTTC
NA TRBJ1-2 NA TRBV10-2 CASSERFLDSTNYGYTF TGCGCCAGCAGTGAGAGATTCCTGGACAGCACTAACTATGGCTACACCTTC
NA TRBJ1-1 once TRBV2 CASTRGRGNTEAFF TGTGCCAGCACTAGGGGGAGGGGAAACACTGAAGCTTTCTTT
TRBD1 TRBJ2-7 NA TRBV6-5 CASSYSQGAQTEQYF TGTGCCAGCAGTTACTCACAGGGGGCGCAGACCGAGCAGTACTTC
NA TRBJ1-4 NA TRBV18 CASSPLQGTTTNEKLFF TGTGCCAGCTCACCCTTACAGGGCACGACAACTAATGAAAAACTGTTTTTT
NA TRBJ1-5 NA TRBV19 CATNTGKDQPQHF TGTGCCACGAATACAGGGAAGGACCAGCCCCAGCATTTT
TRBD2 TRBJ2-3 NA TRBV11-2 CASSLRGGTSGRTDTQYF TGTGCCAGCAGCTTAAGGGGTGGGACTAGCGGTCGCACAGATACGCAGTATTTT
NA TRBJ2-2 NA TRBV11-3 CASSLERTGAETGELFF TGTGCCAGCAGCTTAGAGAGGACGGGAGCAGAAACCGGGGAGCTGTTTTTT
TRBD1 TRBJ2-3 NA TRBV5-4 CASSLGQGALFNTQYF TGTGCCAGCAGCTTGGGTCAGGGGGCCCTCTTCAATACGCAGTATTTT
TRBD1 TRBJ2-1 NA TRBV6-2/TRBV6-3 CASSNTGTGGYNEQFF TGTGCCAGCAGTAATACCGGGACAGGGGGGTACAATGAGCAGTTCTTC
NA TRBJ2-5 NA TRBV15 CATSRARAFQETQYF TGTGCCACCAGCAGAGCGAGGGCTTTCCAAGAGACCCAGTACTTC
NA TRBJ1-2 once TRBV19 CASSIDRSLLYGYTF TGTGCCAGTAGCATCGACAGGAGTCTCCTTTATGGCTACACCTTC
NA TRBJ1-1 NA TRBV7-3 CASSFLRDTEAFF TGTGCCAGCAGCTTCCTCAGGGACACTGAAGCTTTCTTT
NA TRBJ1-1 few TRBV18 CASSPSDRMNTEAFF TGTGCCAGCTCACCATCGGACAGAATGAACACTGAAGCTTTCTTT